This TCR beta chain comes out of a study of monozygotic twins with inflammatory bowel disease. A remark on this clonotype: The antigen remains unidentified.

The study, taken as a whole, reports: Between concordant and discordant twins, repertoire similarity failed to differ, a result that limited power may explain. Whereas healthy co-twins had higher TCRbeta diversity (inverse Simpson), IBD patients had lower diversity. IBD patients share fewer clonotypes with other people than healthy twins do, especially with disease activity.

The CDR3 spans 18 residues. Per germline, CDR1 SGHAT and CDR2 FQDESV (reference sequence). The RNA usage for each TCR library was 3500 ng of total RNA. Reanalyzing the 5' RACE reads, TCRdb keeps one entry per CDR3 protein, without DNA. Its clone listing holds about 330,000 distinct CDR3 sequences. Material: blood. This sequence was found in a human donor with ulcerative colitis or Crohn's disease, or a healthy co-twin of an affected twin (not recorded which). The rearrangement uses TRBV11-1 and TRBJ2-2; the TRBD1 assignment by TCRdb is unverifiable without DNA. The CDR3: CASSLKAAAGTKTGELFF.